Following are 10 T cell receptor beta chains from one sample sequenced in a study of blood T cell repertoires in COVID-19. Generated by immunoSEQ multiplex PCR, the TCRdb table keeps only in-frame clones and is missing some. Altogether roughly 190,000 clones are present, approximately 82% being singletons, with the ten largest covering around 5.5%. Sequencing used PBMCs or T cells enriched from blood (not recorded which). The receptors derive from a woman aged 55 to 70 with acute COVID-19.

J is TRBJ2-3 and V is TRBV11-2, with 8 nucleotides matching TRBD2. The CDR3 is 16 amino acids. Unmatched junction bases numbered 8, after V lost 2 bases and J lost 4 bases. Per the germline V gene, CDR1 is SGHAT and CDR2 is FQNNGV. In nucleotides, the CDR3 is TGTGCCAGCAGCTTACGCCGCGGGGGGCACCCAGATACGCAGTATTTT. Translation: CASSLRRGGHPDTQYF.

The gene calls are TRBV5-1 and TRBJ2-6; D is unresolved. The CDR3 sequence is 15 residues long. Germline values: CDR1 SGHRS, CDR2 YFSETQ. Trimming shortened V by 0 bases and J by 2 bases, and 6 bases separated the two germline ends. The CDR3 DNA sequence: TGCGCCAGCAGCTTGGATTTAGCTGGGGCCAACGTCCTGACTTTC. It is translated as CASSLDLAGANVLTF.

The sample holds a few counts of this clone. This chain links TRBV19 with TRBJ2-2; 8 bases align to TRBD1. The germline V gene encodes CDR1 LNHDA and CDR2 SQIVND (reference sequence). V shed 10 bases, J shed 3 bases, and the junction held 10 bases outside the gene matches. There are 15 residues in the CDR3. In DNA form, the CDR3 reads TGTGCCATCGACACAGGGGGGTCAGACACCGGGGAGCTGTTTTTT. Its translation is CAIDTGGSDTGELFF.

The V call is TRBV7-9, the J call TRBJ2-7; 8 bases are shared with TRBD1. This CDR3 comprises 12 residues. CDR1 and CDR2 (germline): SEHNR, FQNEAQ (reference sequence). The chain's CDR3 is CASSSPGTGTIV. CDR3 bases: TGTGCCAGCAGCTCACCCGGGACAGGCACTATCGTC.

The V call is TRBV12-1, the J call TRBJ1-6. TRBV12-1 is reported as a pseudogene. The CDR3 is made up of 14 amino acids. The CDR3 nucleotides are TGTGCCAGCAGGGACTTCGACGAGGGTTCACCCCTCCACTTT. The encoded protein is CASRDFDEGSPLHF.

The rearrangement joins TRBV19 to TRBJ1-5; tentative D call: TRBD1 (6 bases). Deletions cut 7 bases from V and 3 bases from J, with 25 bases between. Germline V gives CDR1 LNHDA, CDR2 SQIVND (reference sequence). The CDR3 runs to 18 residues. The CDR3 sequence is CASNGHGQGRIVNQPQHF. CDR3 bases: TGTGCCAGTAACGGGCACGGGCAGGGGCGGATTGTCAATCAGCCCCAGCATTTT.

This chain joins TRBV12-3 or TRBV12-4 and TRBJ1-6, with D tentatively TRBD1 (6 bases). This CDR3 has 13 residues. V lost 6 bases, J lost 10 bases, and 13 bases lay in between. CDR3 loop: CASRQGAPSPLHF. The CDR3 DNA sequence: TGTGCCAGCAGACAGGGTGCGCCGTCACCCCTCCACTTT.

The V gene is TRBV28, the J gene TRBJ1-2, with D possibly TRBD1 on 5 matching bases. Trimming removed 5 bases from V and 4 bases from J, with 11 bases in between. The CDR3 is 13 amino acids. CDR1 is MDHEN, CDR2 SYDVKM, per germline. The CDR3 sequence is CASSQGGFYGYTF. The CDR3 coding sequence is TGTGCCAGCAGTCAGGGAGGCTTCTATGGCTACACCTTC.

The chain links TRBV6-2 or TRBV6-3 to TRBJ1-2; TRBD1 agrees at 7 bases. CDR3 size: 16 residues. In germline, CDR1 is MNHEY, CDR2 SVGEGT. The V segment lost 0 bases and the J segment 0 bases; nucleotides outside the gene matches: 4. CDR3 residues: CASSYSPGQTNYGYTF. The CDR3 DNA reads as TGTGCCAGCAGTTACTCCCCGGGACAGACTAACTATGGCTACACCTTC.

This clone has a handful of counts. The genes are TRBV10-1 and TRBJ1-6, with D uncertain. Germline-derived CDR1 and CDR2 are WNHNN and SYGVQD (reference sequence). CDR3 length equals 15 residues. V lost 0 bases, J lost 7 bases, and 10 bases lay in between. The CDR3 here is CASSESSGRNSPLHF. For the CDR3, the DNA is TGCGCCAGCAGTGAGTCGTCGGGGAGGAATTCACCCCTCCACTTT.